This T cell receptor (beta chain) was sequenced for a study of cytomegalovirus exposure and HLA in healthy donors. Study-level points and caveats: Researchers reported from a later analysis that most CMV-associated TCR beta chains appeared HLA-restricted.

In the case of this clone: What it binds is not known.

The PCR was carried out with 60 Vbeta primers and 13 Jbeta primers. The data were produced by immunoSEQ multiplex PCR, yet TCRdb's version contains in-frame clones alone and is incomplete. Of about 120,000 clones detected, roughly 80% appear once; the ten largest clones hold roughly 5%. The sequencing sample was made of PBMCs. This TCR derives from a man in his fifties in good health and CMV-seropositive.

The CDR3 sequence: CASQSRGATQKEQFF. CDR3 nucleotide sequence: TGTGCCAGCCAAAGTCGGGGGGCGACTCAGAAGGAGCAGTTCTTC. The chain is built from TRBV18 and TRBJ2-1, with D perhaps matching TRBD2 (7 bases). Germline CDR1 reads KGHSH; CDR2 reads LQKENI. V was pared by 8 bases and J by 10 bases, with 24 bases between. The CDR3 runs 15 residues.